This TCR beta chain is drawn from a study of regulatory T cells in long-lasting Graves disease. The table lists this clonotype with many counts. Construction of TCR beta libraries relied on iRepertoire HTBI primers and on Arm-PCR targeting CDR3 regions. MiXCR, applied by TCRdb to the multiplex PCR reads, yields one record per CDR3 protein. The profile covers nearly 350,000 distinct CDR3 sequences, with 20% appearing a single time and 25% to 35% taken by the ten largest. V lost 2 bases to trimming and J lost 5 bases; unmatched junction nucleotides: 9. The germline V gene has CDR1 MDHEN and CDR2 SYDVKM. The length of the CDR3 is 15 residues. Specified time point: persistent/refractory GD, antithyroid drugs over 5 years with positive TRAb. Following extraction of RNA from PBMCs, that RNA was used to make the TCR library.

Sequencing was performed on peripheral blood mononuclear cells (PBMCs), taken when the disease was refractory, from a patient treated with antithyroid drugs. V is TRBV28 and J is TRBJ2-7, with TRBD1 matching over 7 bases. The receptor comes from a female donor with Graves disease. The CDR3 loop reads CASSLGLQGSHEQYF. The CDR3 DNA sequence: TGTGCCAGCAGTTTAGGTTTACAGGGGAGCCACGAGCAGTACTTC.